The 8 T cell receptor beta chains in this list originate from one sample, sequenced in a study of shared clonotypes between healthy human individuals. Data came from immunoSEQ multiplex PCR; TCRdb stores just in-frame clones and leaves some out. The table records 490,000 or so clones, about 79% of them present only once. Sequencing input: PBMCs. These receptors all come from a woman aged 40 to 50 in good health. Some clones in this sample may be carry-over from other donors' samples.

This clone has at least ten counts. Other DNA sequences from this sample encode an identical CDR3 as well. The V gene is TRBV23-1, the J gene TRBJ2-7; D gene ambiguous. TRBV23-1 is classed as an ORF, of uncertain function. The CDR3 spans 13 residues. With 7 bases removed from V and 2 bases from J, the gap between germline ends came to 12 bases. The CDR3 DNA is TGCGCCAGCATTGAAGGGATCCCCTACGAGCAGTACTTC. This sequence encodes CASIEGIPYEQYF.

The chain employs TRBV28 and TRBJ2-3, with D possibly called TRBD1 or TRBD2 (7 bases each). CDR3 length: 15 amino acids. The germline gives CDR1 MDHEN, CDR2 SYDVKM. V was pared by 4 bases and J by 8 bases, with 19 bases between. The DNA of the CDR3 is TGTGCCAGCAGTTACAGGGGAGGACTAGTAGGTACGCAGTATTTT. The encoded protein is CASSYRGGLVGTQYF.

Details on this clone: This is likely an artifact of a read error, given a far larger clone one base away. The same CDR3 arises from other DNA sequences in this sample as well. Written as DNA, the CDR3 is TGCGCCAGCAGCCTATCCAGACTAGCGGCTACCTCCTACGAGCAGTACTTC. This encodes CASSLSRLAATSYEQYF. The chain recombines TRBV7-8 with TRBJ2-7, with 9 bases identical to TRBD2. This CDR3 region has 17 residues. Germline V gene data show CDR1 as SGHVS and CDR2 as FQNEAQ.

V gene TRBV18 combines with J gene TRBJ2-7; no clear D. Trimming removed 3 bases from V and 3 bases from J, with 9 bases in between. Germline V gives CDR1 KGHSH, CDR2 LQKENI. The CDR3 consists of 13 residues. This CDR3 is CASSPNEFYEQYF. The CDR3 DNA reads as TGTGCCAGCTCACCGAACGAATTCTACGAGCAGTACTTC.

This clone was counted only a few times. V and J are TRBV11-2 and TRBJ2-7; unclear D gene. The CDR3 spans 14 residues. Germline CDR1 and CDR2: SGHAT and FQNNGV. Trimming left V 5 bases short and J 3 bases short, with 14 bases between. The CDR3 here is CASSPLAHLYEQYF. Here the CDR3 DNA reads TGTGCCAGCAGCCCCTTAGCACATCTCTACGAGCAGTACTTC.

The chain combines TRBV29-1 with TRBJ1-1, with TRBD1 matching 8 bases. V dropped 6 bases and J dropped 4; count of bases not matched to a gene: 4. From germline, CDR1 is SQVTM and CDR2 ANQGSEA. There are 12 residues in the CDR3. The CDR3 protein is CSVDRGSTEAFF. Written as DNA, the CDR3 is TGCAGCGTCGACAGGGGTAGCACTGAAGCTTTCTTT.

The chain couples TRBV6-4 to TRBJ1-1; 7 bases fit TRBD1. Germline CDR1 and CDR2: MRHNA and SNTAGT. The CDR3 extends over 14 amino acids. With 6 bases clipped from V and 0 bases from J, the junction kept 4 bases outside the gene matches. CDR3 residues: CASRRDSMNTEAFF. The CDR3 DNA reads as TGTGCCAGCAGGAGGGACAGCATGAACACTGAAGCTTTCTTT.

The CDR3 DNA reads TGTGCCAGCAGCTTAGACAGATATGGCTACACCTTC. Protein sequence: CASSLDRYGYTF. V usage is TRBV5-5 and J usage is TRBJ1-2; possible D gene TRBD1, 5 bases. The V gene's germline CDR1 is SGHKS and CDR2 YYEKEE (reference sequence). The CDR3 runs 12 residues. V gave up 2 bases and J gave up 5 bases, with 7 bases separating them.